This entry concerns a single T cell receptor beta chain. The antigen remains unidentified. It was via CD45RO/CCR7/CD25/CD127/CD95/CD27 that CD4+ naive, central memory, regulatory and stem cell-like memory cells were sorted. The sample originates from a study of beta chain features in type 1 diabetes. Study findings and constraints: The VDJ junctions of type 1 diabetes patients carried fewer insertions and more deletions. Possibly, sequencing cDNA over-represented cells that had high TCR expression levels.

Germline V gives CDR1 SGHRS, CDR2 YFSETQ. The CDR3 totals 14 residues. V was pared by 6 bases and J by 2 bases, with 6 bases of the junction left unmatched. Reverse transcribing all isolated RNA meant expressed TCRB transcripts were sequenced. Clones were sequenced by immunoSEQ multiplex PCR, and TCRdb holds only the in-frame ones, with some missing. The table records about 350,000 clones, about 20% of them present only once. The chain joins TRBV5-1 to TRBJ2-5; 8 positions match TRBD2. The origin of this receptor is a woman aged 18-29 years in good health. Sequencing was carried out using naive CD4+ T cells from blood. The CDR3 coding sequence is TGCGCCAGCAACCCAGCGGGGGTACAAGAGACCCAGTACTTC. Translating gives CASNPAGVQETQYF.